The 25 T cell receptor beta chains listed next were all sequenced from one sample in a study of T cells in Graves' hyperthyroidism and ophthalmopathy (dated by TCRdb to the late 2010s). The protocol used for the library was multiplex PCR. Reads for this sample came from an Illumina HiSeq 2000. The TCR beta CDR3 regions were amplified from RNA transcripts. A first-round RT-PCR of the TCR CDR3 used the HTBI primer set with the Qiagen OneStep RT-PCR kit. The public sequencing data were trimmed at Q25 with fastp and processed into clonotypes with MiXCR by TCRdb, which kept only in-frame beta chains. CDR3 protein duplicates are merged, each entry listing the most common genes and DNA. Counted in this sample were 500,000 to 650,000 distinct CDR3 sequences; around 13% of them appeared once. Jointly, the top ten make up around 12% of the sample. Sequenced material: blood. These receptors were taken from a woman aged 45-65 years with Graves' ophthalmopathy.

This clonotype has only a few counts. CDR3 sequence (DNA): TGTGCCAGCAGCTCCTTGTACGAGCGCGAGTTGACCGGGGAGCTGTTTTTT. Translation: CASSSLYERELTGELFF. This chain connects TRBV5-5 to TRBJ2-2; no definite D call. This CDR3 is built from 17 residues. Between the trimmed V and J ends, which lost 3 bases and 5 bases, there was a span of 20 bases. Germline V gene sequence: CDR1 SGHKS, CDR2 YYEKEE (reference sequence).

This clonotype came up a few times. The V and J genes are TRBV11-2 and TRBJ2-5; tentatively, D is TRBD1 or TRBD2 (5 bases each). CDR1 is SGHAT, CDR2 FQNNGV, per germline. The CDR3 contains 16 residues. The V end lost 1 base, the J end lost 5 bases, and 17 bases lay between the germline ends. In DNA form, the CDR3 reads TGTGCCAGCAGCTTAGCGGGGCGAGGTGGCTTGGAGACCCAGTACTTC. This codes for CASSLAGRGGLETQYF.

The table lists this clonotype with many counts. V gene TRBV20-1 combines with J gene TRBJ2-2; perhaps TRBD1 as D (6 bases). With 1 base removed from V and 5 bases from J, the gap between germline ends came to 17 bases. The CDR3 contains 16 residues. The germline gives CDR1 DFQATT, CDR2 SNEGSKA (reference sequence). This CDR3 reads CSARGPGTPRTGELFF. The CDR3 nucleotides are TGCAGTGCTAGAGGGCCTGGGACACCCAGGACCGGGGAGCTGTTTTTT.

This clonotype was detected many times. The V and J genes are TRBV12-3 or TRBV12-4 and TRBJ2-1, with TRBD2 matching over 10 bases. The CDR3 has 15 amino acids. J gave up 9 bases and V 6 bases, and 11 bases lay outside the gene matches. The CDR3 sequence is CASRITSGDMGEQFF. CDR3 DNA sequence: TGTGCCAGCAGAATCACTAGCGGGGATATGGGTGAGCAGTTCTTC.

J is TRBJ2-7 and V is TRBV4-3; TRBD2 aligns across 8 bases. With V trimmed by 0 bases and J by 2 bases, 6 bases remained unmatched. This CDR3 has 16 residues. CDR1 is LGHNA, CDR2 YSLEER, per germline. This CDR3 is CASSQDRAGGAYEQYF. As DNA, the CDR3 is TGCGCCAGCAGCCAAGATCGCGCGGGAGGTGCCTACGAGCAGTACTTC.

This clonotype was observed a handful of times. The chain joins TRBV6-6 to TRBJ1-2; TRBD1 matches 8 bases. The length of the CDR3 is 15 residues. V lost 0 bases and J lost 8; bases outside the gene matches: 8. The germline V gene encodes CDR1 MNHNY and CDR2 SVGAGI (reference sequence). The CDR3: CASSYSNRGQGGYTF. CDR3 bases: TGTGCCAGCAGTTACTCGAACCGAGGACAGGGCGGCTACACCTTC.

This clonotype was counted a few times. The chain uses TRBV7-8 and TRBJ2-3; 7 bases agree with TRBD2. CDR1 and CDR2 (germline): SGHVS, FQNEAQ. This CDR3 has 16 amino acids. The ends lost 9 bases at V and 0 bases at J; junction bases unmatched: 12. CDR3: CARRTGTTISTDTQYF. The CDR3 DNA sequence: TGTGCCAGGCGCACCGGGACTACAATCAGCACAGATACGCAGTATTTT.

The chain employs TRBV28 and TRBJ2-1; TRBD1 agrees at 10 bases. The last part of the DNA fits TRBJ2-7 better; the J call may be wrong. The CDR3 has 14 residues. Germline assignment: CDR1 MDHEN and CDR2 SYDVKM. In nucleotides, the CDR3 is TGTGCCAGCAGTTTCGGGGGGACAGGGGATGAGCAGTACTTC. Translated, it gives CASSFGGTGDEQYF.

In its sample, this clonotype was seen once. The CDR3 bases are TGTGCCAGCAGCCCAAGGACAGGGGGCCTCCCAGGGGGCGAGCAGTACTTC. The encoded protein is CASSPRTGGLPGGEQYF. This chain joins TRBV7-6 and TRBJ2-7, with 11 positions matching TRBD1. Germline CDR1 and CDR2: SGHVS and FNYEAQ. The CDR3 runs 17 residues. V lost 5 bases and J lost 6; bases outside the gene matches: 15.

This clonotype was observed many times. Here the CDR3 reads CAWSVFDWGTEAFF. The CDR3 bases are TGTGCCTGGAGTGTATTCGACTGGGGCACTGAAGCTTTCTTT. The chain is built from TRBV30 and TRBJ1-1, with D unresolved. Trimming left V 0 bases short and J 4 bases short, with 12 bases between. This CDR3 comprises 14 residues. Germline values: CDR1 GTSNPN, CDR2 SVGIG (reference sequence).

This clonotype appeared many times. The chain is built from TRBV20-1 and TRBJ2-1; the match to TRBD2 covers 11 bases. CDR3 length equals 15 residues. Germline CDR1 DFQATT, CDR2 SNEGSKA (reference sequence). Losses at the gene ends were 2 bases for V and 5 bases for J; bases not matched to a gene: 5. CDR3 loop: CSARPGTSGHNEQFF. In DNA, the CDR3 is TGCAGTGCTAGACCCGGGACTAGCGGACACAATGAGCAGTTCTTC.

This clonotype was counted only a few times. This sequence joins TRBV30 and TRBJ2-2; possibly TRBD2 for D (6 bases). Germline assignment: CDR1 GTSNPN and CDR2 SVGIG (reference sequence). Trimming took 0 bases from V and 1 from J, leaving 9 bases between them. The CDR3 sequence is 15 residues long. The CDR3 sequence: CAWSVRRGNTGELFF. The CDR3 nucleotides read TGTGCCTGGAGTGTAAGGCGGGGGAACACCGGGGAGCTGTTTTTT.

This sequence joins TRBV6-1 and TRBJ1-5, with D unclear. V lost 7 bases, J lost 0 bases, and 16 bases lay in between. There are 16 residues in the CDR3. The germline V gene encodes CDR1 MNHNS and CDR2 SASEGT. CDR3 sequence reads: CASNLTPSYSNQPQHF. The CDR3 bases are TGTGCCAGCAACCTGACACCATCCTATAGCAATCAGCCCCAGCATTTT.

This clonotype was counted at least ten times. V usage is TRBV15 and J usage is TRBJ2-3, with 11 bases identical to TRBD2. The CDR3 spans 17 residues. Germline loops: CDR1 LNHNV, CDR2 YYDKDF (reference sequence). The V gene end was trimmed by 3 bases and the J gene end by 2 bases; junction bases not matched to a gene: 7. CDR3 sequence (DNA): TGTGCCACCAGCAGGGGAGGACTAGCGGGTTACACAGATACGCAGTATTTT. Translating it yields CATSRGGLAGYTDTQYF.

This clonotype has a count of ten or more. The chain has TRBV28 and TRBJ2-7; D is unresolved. The CDR3 runs to 13 residues. Trimming cost V 7 bases and J 1 base, with 11 bases left between them. Germline CDR1 reads MDHEN; CDR2 reads SYDVKM. Here the CDR3 reads CASTPVGSYEQYF. CDR3 nucleotide sequence: TGTGCCAGCACCCCAGTCGGATCCTACGAGCAGTACTTC.

Only a few counts were recorded for this clonotype. This chain uses TRBV19 with TRBJ1-2; 7 bases are shared with TRBD1. In germline, CDR1 is LNHDA, CDR2 SQIVND (reference sequence). With 2 bases clipped from V and 0 bases from J, the junction kept 15 bases outside the gene matches. The CDR3 length is 19 residues. In nucleotides, the CDR3 is TGTGCCAGTAGTATACCGCCTTTGACAGGGTATATTACTAACTATGGCTACACCTTC. Protein product: CASSIPPLTGYITNYGYTF.

The chain joins TRBV24-1 to TRBJ2-5; D is undetermined. The CDR3 consists of 16 residues. The germline V gene has CDR1 KGHDR and CDR2 SFDVKD. Deletions cut 1 base from V and 3 bases from J, with 14 bases between. Here the CDR3 reads CATSDFSGPPEETQYF. In nucleotides, the CDR3 is TGTGCCACCAGTGATTTTTCCGGGCCGCCAGAAGAGACCCAGTACTTC.

The chain recombines TRBV7-2 with TRBJ2-5, with 9 bases identical to TRBD2. There are 14 residues in the CDR3. The junction had 3 bases not matched to a gene; V was cut back by 2 bases and J by 5 bases. CDR1 is SGHTA, CDR2 FQGNSA, per germline. The CDR3 is CASSLTSGWETQYF. The DNA for the CDR3 is TGTGCCAGCAGCTTAACTAGCGGGTGGGAGACCCAGTACTTC.

This clonotype occurred many times. The chain links TRBV12-3 or TRBV12-4 to TRBJ2-7, with 9 bases lining up with TRBD2. Trimming cost V 3 bases and J 4 bases; bases outside gene matches: 10. The CDR3 is 16 residues long. The CDR3 reads CASSFRSLAGSYEQYF. CDR3 DNA sequence: TGTGCCAGCAGTTTTCGTTCCCTAGCGGGAAGTTACGAGCAGTACTTC.

This clonotype was detected ten times or more. The chain joins TRBV7-9 to TRBJ2-3; either TRBD1 or TRBD2 may fit D (5 bases each). The germline V and J ends were trimmed by 5 bases and 1 base, with 16 bases remaining between them. CDR1 SEHNR and CDR2 FQNEAQ come from the germline V gene (reference sequence). The CDR3 totals 16 residues. In DNA, the CDR3 is TGTGCCAGCAGCCGCTACGAGGGGATTGGCACAGATACGCAGTATTTT. It codes for CASSRYEGIGTDTQYF.

This clonotype was recorded many times. V and J are TRBV20-1 and TRBJ2-7, with D maybe TRBD2 (5 bases). From germline, CDR1 is DFQATT and CDR2 SNEGSKA (reference sequence). This CDR3 is 15 amino acids long. Deletions cut 0 bases from V and 2 bases from J, with 14 bases between. This chain's CDR3 is CSARDLRVPTYEQYF. The CDR3 DNA reads TGCAGTGCTAGAGATCTGCGGGTGCCTACCTACGAGCAGTACTTC.

This clonotype has at least ten counts. The CDR3 region has the DNA TGTGCCAGCGCTCGGGACAGGGTTGACACTGAAGCTTTCTTT. It codes for CASARDRVDTEAFF. The chain carries TRBV27 and TRBJ1-1; TRBD1 agrees at 9 bases. CDR3 length: 14 amino acids. The junction had 7 bases not matched to a gene; V was cut back by 8 bases and J by 3 bases. Looked up from germline, CDR1 is MNHEY and CDR2 is SMNVEV (reference sequence).

The rearrangement joins TRBV29-1 to TRBJ2-2; 9 nucleotides agree with TRBD2. The germline CDR1 and CDR2 sequences are SQVTM and ANQGSEA. V lost 5 bases, J lost 4 bases, and 8 bases stayed unmatched. The CDR3 sequence is 15 residues long. CDR3 protein: CSVQGGRASTGELFF. The CDR3 DNA reads TGCAGCGTTCAGGGCGGGAGGGCCTCCACCGGGGAGCTGTTTTTT.

In this sample, this clonotype turned up a few times. The gene calls are TRBV12-5 and TRBJ2-3; D unresolved. Trimming removed 3 bases at V and 2 bases at J, with 9 bases between. CDR1 LGHNT and CDR2 FRNRAP come from the germline V gene. The CDR3 length is 14 residues. The CDR3 region is CASGLGDPTDTQYF. For the CDR3, the DNA is TGTGCTAGTGGTTTAGGCGATCCCACAGATACGCAGTATTTT.

This clonotype was picked up many times. The chain has TRBV15 and TRBJ2-1, with 9 bases matching TRBD1. The CDR3 covers 16 residues. The germline V gene encodes CDR1 LNHNV and CDR2 YYDKDF (reference sequence). V shed 1 base and J 8 bases; nucleotides not matched to a gene: 9. DNA for the CDR3: TGTGCCACCAGCAGAGGGTCACAGGGGGCGCTGGATGAGCAGTTCTTC. This codes for CATSRGSQGALDEQFF.